This T cell receptor (beta chain) comes out of a study of CD8+CD57+ T cells in acquired aplastic anemia. Findings and caveats of the study: CD8+ Simpson's diversity did not differ significantly between patients and controls.

It was genomic DNA that served as the template for profiling TCR beta VDJ and CDR3. TCRdb processed the reads anew with MiXCR; each CDR3 protein has one entry. The repertoire consists of fewer than 200,000 distinct CDR3 sequences, with over 70% occurring once and the leading ten covering approximately 50%. Comment on this clonotype: Its antigen is as yet unknown. The junction differs from germline at one of its ends, possibly a read error.

CD8+CD57+ cell expansion, shown by flow cytometry, had occurred in the patients selected for sequencing. Severe acquired aplastic anemia was present in every patient. Per the germline V gene, CDR1 is SQVTM and CDR2 is ANQGSEA. The CDR3 extends over 11 amino acids. The TCR was taken from a human donor with aplastic anemia. Sequencing was performed on sorted CD4+, CD8+, or CD8+CD57+ T cells (not recorded which) from PBMCs. The chain carries TRBV29-1 and TRBJ2-1; D possibly corresponds to TRBD2 (6 bases). DNA of the CDR3: TGTGCCTGGAGTATAGCGGAGGAGCAGTTCTTC. This translates into CAWSIAEEQFF.